One sample yielded the 5 T cell receptor beta chains listed below, sequenced in a study of blood T cell repertoires in COVID-19. Sequencing used immunoSEQ multiplex PCR; TCRdb keeps in-frame clones, though not all of them. The sample records under 300,000 clones, about 88% being singletons. What was sequenced was PBMCs or T cells enriched from blood (not recorded which). The source is an older woman in a cohort exposed to, infected with or recovered from COVID-19 (not recorded which).

The chain couples TRBV7-2 to TRBJ2-1; tentatively, D is TRBD2 (6 bases). Germline values: CDR1 SGHTA, CDR2 FQGNSA. The CDR3 totals 15 residues. V was clipped by 7 bases and J by 7 bases, with 20 bases between them. CDR3 sequence: CASIQRASARNEQFF. The DNA for the CDR3 is TGTGCCAGCATCCAGAGGGCTAGCGCAAGGAATGAGCAGTTCTTC.

The V and J genes are TRBV6-5 and TRBJ1-3; TRBD1 might be the D (5 bases). CDR3 size: 15 residues. Germline lookup yields CDR1 MNHEY and CDR2 SVGAGI. Trimming took off 8 bases at V and 1 base at J, with 15 bases between the two ends. This chain's CDR3 is CASDRDWFSGNTIYF. The CDR3 DNA follows: TGTGCCAGCGACCGGGACTGGTTTTCTGGAAACACCATATATTTT.

The chain is built from TRBV24-1 and TRBJ2-7, with 7 positions matching TRBD2. The trim removed 4 bases at V and 2 bases at J, leaving 7 bases unmatched. The CDR3 spans 15 residues. The germline V gene encodes CDR1 KGHDR and CDR2 SFDVKD. The CDR3 sequence: CATSDPRGSAYEQYF. DNA of the CDR3: TGTGCCACCAGTGACCCCCGCGGGAGCGCCTACGAGCAGTACTTC.

The rearrangement links TRBV19 to TRBJ2-3, with 11 bases fitting TRBD2. CDR3 length equals 15 residues. Unmatched junction bases numbered 8, after V lost 3 bases and J lost 9 bases. Germline lookup yields CDR1 LNHDA and CDR2 SQIVND (reference sequence). This chain's CDR3 is CASSIGLTSGITQYF. The CDR3 region has the DNA TGTGCCAGTAGTATCGGGTTGACTAGCGGGATAACGCAGTATTTT.

This rearrangement joins TRBV3-1 (or the pseudogene TRBV3-2) to TRBJ2-5; 7 bases match TRBD2. J lost 3 bases, V lost 1 base, and 8 bases had no gene match. Germline CDR1 and CDR2: LGHDT and YNNKEL (reference sequence). The CDR3 spans 16 residues. This chain's CDR3 is CASSQAASGRKETQYF. CDR3 DNA sequence: TGTGCCAGCAGCCAAGCGGCTAGCGGACGTAAAGAGACCCAGTACTTC.